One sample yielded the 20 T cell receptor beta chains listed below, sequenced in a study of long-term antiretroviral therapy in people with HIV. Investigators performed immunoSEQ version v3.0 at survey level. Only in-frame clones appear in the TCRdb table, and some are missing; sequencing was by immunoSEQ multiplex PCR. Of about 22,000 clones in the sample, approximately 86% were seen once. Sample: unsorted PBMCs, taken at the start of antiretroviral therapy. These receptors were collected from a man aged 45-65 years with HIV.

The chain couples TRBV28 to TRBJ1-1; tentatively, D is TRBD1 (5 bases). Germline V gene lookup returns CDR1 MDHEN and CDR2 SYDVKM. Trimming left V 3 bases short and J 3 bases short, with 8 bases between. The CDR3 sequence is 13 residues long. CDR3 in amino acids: CASSFLGDTEAFF. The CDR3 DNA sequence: TGTGCCAGCAGTTTTCTAGGGGACACTGAAGCTTTCTTT.

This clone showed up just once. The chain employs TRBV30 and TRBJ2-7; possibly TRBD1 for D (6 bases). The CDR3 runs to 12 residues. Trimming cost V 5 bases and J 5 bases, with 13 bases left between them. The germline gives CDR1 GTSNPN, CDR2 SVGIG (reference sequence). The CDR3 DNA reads TGTGCCTGGGGGAAACAGGGAGACGAGCAGTACTTC. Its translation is CAWGKQGDEQYF.

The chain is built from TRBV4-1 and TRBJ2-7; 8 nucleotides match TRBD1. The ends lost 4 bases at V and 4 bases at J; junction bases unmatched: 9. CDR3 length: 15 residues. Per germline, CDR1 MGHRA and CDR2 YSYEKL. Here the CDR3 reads CASSRDGQGSYEQYF. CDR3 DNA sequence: TGCGCCAGCAGCCGAGACGGACAGGGAAGTTACGAGCAGTACTTC.

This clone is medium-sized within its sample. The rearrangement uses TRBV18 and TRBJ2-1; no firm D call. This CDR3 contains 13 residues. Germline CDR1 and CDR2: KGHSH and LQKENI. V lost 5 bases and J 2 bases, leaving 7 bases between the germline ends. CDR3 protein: CASSEITYNEQFF. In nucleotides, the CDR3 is TGTGCCAGCTCAGAGATAACCTACAATGAGCAGTTCTTC.

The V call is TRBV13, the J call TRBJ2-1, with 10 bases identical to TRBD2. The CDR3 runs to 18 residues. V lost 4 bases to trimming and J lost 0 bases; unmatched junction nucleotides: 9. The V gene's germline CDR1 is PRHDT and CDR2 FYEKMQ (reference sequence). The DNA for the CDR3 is TGTGCCAGCAGCTCAAAGGTAGCGGGGGGCCACTCCTACAATGAGCAGTTCTTC. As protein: CASSSKVAGGHSYNEQFF.

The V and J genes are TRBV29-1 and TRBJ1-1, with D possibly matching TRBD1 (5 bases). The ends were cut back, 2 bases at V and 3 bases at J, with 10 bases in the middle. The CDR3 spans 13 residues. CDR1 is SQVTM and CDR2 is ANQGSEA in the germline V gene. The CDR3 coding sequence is TGCAGCGTTGAACGGCAGGGCCACACTGAAGCTTTCTTT. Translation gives CSVERQGHTEAFF. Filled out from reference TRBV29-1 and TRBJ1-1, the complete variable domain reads SAVISQKPSRDICQRGTSLTIQCQVDSQVTMMFWYRQQPGQSLTLIATANQGSEATYESGFVIDKFPISRPNLTFSTLTVSNMSPEDSSIYLCSVERQGHTEAFFGQGTRLTVV.

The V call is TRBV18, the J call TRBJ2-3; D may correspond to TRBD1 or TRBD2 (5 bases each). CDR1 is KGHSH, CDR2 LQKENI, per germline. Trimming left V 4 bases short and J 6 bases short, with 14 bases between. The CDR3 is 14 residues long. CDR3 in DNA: TGTGCCAGCTCACTCGGGACCTCCAGGGATACGCAGTATTTT. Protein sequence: CASSLGTSRDTQYF.

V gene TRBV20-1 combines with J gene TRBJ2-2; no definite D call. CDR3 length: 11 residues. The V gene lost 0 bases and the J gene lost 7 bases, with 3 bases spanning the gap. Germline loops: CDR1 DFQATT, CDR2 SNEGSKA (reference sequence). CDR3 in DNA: TGCAGTGCTAGAGATCTCGGGGAGCTGTTTTTT. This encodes CSARDLGELFF.

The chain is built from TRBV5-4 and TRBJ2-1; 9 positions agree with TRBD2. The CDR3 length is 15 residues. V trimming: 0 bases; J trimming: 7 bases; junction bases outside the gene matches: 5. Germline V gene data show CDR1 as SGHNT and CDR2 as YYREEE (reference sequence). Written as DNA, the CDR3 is TGTGCCAGCAGCTTGGCTAGCGGGATTTCAAATGAGCAGTTCTTC. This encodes CASSLASGISNEQFF.

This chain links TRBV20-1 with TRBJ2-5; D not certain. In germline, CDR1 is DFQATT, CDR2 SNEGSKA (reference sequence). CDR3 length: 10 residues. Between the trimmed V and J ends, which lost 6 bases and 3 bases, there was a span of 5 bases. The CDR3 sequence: CSARKETQYF. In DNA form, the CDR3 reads TGCAGTGCCAGAAAAGAGACCCAGTACTTC.

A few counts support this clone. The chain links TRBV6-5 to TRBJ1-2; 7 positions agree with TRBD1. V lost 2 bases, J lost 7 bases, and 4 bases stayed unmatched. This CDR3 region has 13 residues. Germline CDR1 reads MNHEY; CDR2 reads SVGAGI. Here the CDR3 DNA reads TGTGCCAGCAGTTACAGGGGGCTGGGTGGCTACACCTTC. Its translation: CASSYRGLGGYTF.

CDR3 amino acids: CASSRGERTEAFF. DNA for the CDR3: TGTGCCAGTAGTAGGGGGGAACGGACTGAAGCTTTCTTT. The V call is TRBV19, the J call TRBJ1-1, with D perhaps TRBD1 (5 bases). CDR3 length: 13 residues. Germline values: CDR1 LNHDA, CDR2 SQIVND (reference sequence). V lost 4 bases and J lost 5, with 11 bases in between.

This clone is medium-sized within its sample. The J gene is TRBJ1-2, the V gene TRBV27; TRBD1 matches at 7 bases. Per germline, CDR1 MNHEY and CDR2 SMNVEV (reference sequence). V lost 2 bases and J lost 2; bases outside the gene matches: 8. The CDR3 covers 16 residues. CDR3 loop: CASSLGAGQRNYGYTF. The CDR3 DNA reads TGTGCCAGCAGTTTAGGGGCGGGACAGCGCAACTATGGCTACACCTTC.

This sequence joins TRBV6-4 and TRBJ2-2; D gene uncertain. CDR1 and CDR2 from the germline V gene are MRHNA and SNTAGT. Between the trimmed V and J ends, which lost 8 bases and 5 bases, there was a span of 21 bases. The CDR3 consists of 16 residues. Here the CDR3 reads CASSPAWSSWTGELFF. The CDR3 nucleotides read TGTGCCAGCTCCCCGGCCTGGAGTTCGTGGACCGGGGAGCTGTTTTTT.

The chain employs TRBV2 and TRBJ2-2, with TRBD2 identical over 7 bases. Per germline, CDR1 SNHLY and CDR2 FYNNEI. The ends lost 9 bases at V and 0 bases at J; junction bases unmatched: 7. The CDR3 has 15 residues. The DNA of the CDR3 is TGTGCCAGGAACTCCGGGACTACGAACACCGGGGAGCTGTTTTTT. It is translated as CARNSGTTNTGELFF.

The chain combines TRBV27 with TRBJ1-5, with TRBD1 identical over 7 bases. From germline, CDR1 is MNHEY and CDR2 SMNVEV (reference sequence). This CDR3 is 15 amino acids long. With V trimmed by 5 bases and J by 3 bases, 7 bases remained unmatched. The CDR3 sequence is CASSPRGTDNQPQHF. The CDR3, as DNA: TGTGCCAGCAGTCCGCGGGGGACAGACAATCAGCCCCAGCATTTT.

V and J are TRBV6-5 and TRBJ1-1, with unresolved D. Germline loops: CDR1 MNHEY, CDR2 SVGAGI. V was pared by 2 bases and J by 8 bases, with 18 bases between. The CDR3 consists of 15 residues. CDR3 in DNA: TGTGCCAGCAGTTACCCGAGGTCTTTCCTTACCGAAGCTTTCTTT. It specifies CASSYPRSFLTEAFF.

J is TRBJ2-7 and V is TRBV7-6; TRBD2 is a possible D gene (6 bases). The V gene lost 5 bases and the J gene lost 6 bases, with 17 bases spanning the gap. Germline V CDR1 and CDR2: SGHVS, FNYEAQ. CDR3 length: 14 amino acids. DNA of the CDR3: TGTGCCAGCAGCATGATGGGGGGTACGAGCGAGCAGTACTTC. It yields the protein CASSMMGGTSEQYF.

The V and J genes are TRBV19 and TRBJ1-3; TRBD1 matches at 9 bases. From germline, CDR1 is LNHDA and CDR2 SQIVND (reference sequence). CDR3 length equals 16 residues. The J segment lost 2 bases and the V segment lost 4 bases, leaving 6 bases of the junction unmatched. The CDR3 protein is CASSKIQGAPGNTIYF. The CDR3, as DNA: TGTGCCAGTAGTAAGATACAGGGGGCGCCTGGAAACACCATATATTTT.

CDR3 in DNA: TGTGCCAGTAGCATTAGGGAATGGAATCAGCCCCAGCATTTT. Its translation is CASSIREWNQPQHF. The chain joins TRBV19 to TRBJ1-5; D remains unclear. CDR3 length equals 14 residues. Per germline, CDR1 LNHDA and CDR2 SQIVND (reference sequence). V lost 6 bases and J lost 4, with 13 bases in between.